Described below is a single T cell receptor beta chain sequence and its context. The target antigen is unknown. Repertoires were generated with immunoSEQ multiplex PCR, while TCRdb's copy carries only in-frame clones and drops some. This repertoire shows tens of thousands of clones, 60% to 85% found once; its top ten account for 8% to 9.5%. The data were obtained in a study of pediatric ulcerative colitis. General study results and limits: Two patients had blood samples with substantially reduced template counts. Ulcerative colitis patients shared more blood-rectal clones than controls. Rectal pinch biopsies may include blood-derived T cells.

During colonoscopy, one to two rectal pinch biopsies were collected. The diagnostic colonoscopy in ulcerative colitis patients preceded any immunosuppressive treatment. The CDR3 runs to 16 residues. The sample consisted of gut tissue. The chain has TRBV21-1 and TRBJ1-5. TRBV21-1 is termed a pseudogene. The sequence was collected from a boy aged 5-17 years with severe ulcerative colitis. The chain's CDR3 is CASSPTRGLLNQPQHF. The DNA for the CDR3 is TGTGCCAGCAGCCCCACCCGAGGACTGCTTAATCAGCCCCAGCATTTT.